This TCR beta chain was recorded in a study of blood T cell repertoires in COVID-19. This CDR3 has 16 amino acids. V dropped 1 base and J dropped 4; count of bases not matched to a gene: 8. Germline-derived CDR1 and CDR2 are SGHRS and YFSETQ. How the authors handled the data: Nucleated cell number was recorded as an estimate derived from reference gene primer amplification. Using immunoSEQ multiplex PCR, the repertoire was profiled, and TCRdb retains in-frame clones only, with some absent. V, J and clone size derive from that table, while D and trimming were established from the DNA sequence. Among fewer than 300,000 clones listed, over 75% were seen once. The Seattle patients joined while their infection was active and were tracked longitudinally afterward.

This TCR was sampled from a human donor with COVID-19, enrolled during active disease. The donor label of this sample is uncertain. This chain uses TRBV5-1 with TRBJ2-5, with 9 bases matching TRBD1. The sequencing sample was made of peripheral blood. The CDR3 sequence is CASSLFVGQGLETQYF. In DNA form, the CDR3 reads TGCGCCAGCAGCTTGTTTGTGGGACAGGGTTTAGAGACCCAGTACTTC.